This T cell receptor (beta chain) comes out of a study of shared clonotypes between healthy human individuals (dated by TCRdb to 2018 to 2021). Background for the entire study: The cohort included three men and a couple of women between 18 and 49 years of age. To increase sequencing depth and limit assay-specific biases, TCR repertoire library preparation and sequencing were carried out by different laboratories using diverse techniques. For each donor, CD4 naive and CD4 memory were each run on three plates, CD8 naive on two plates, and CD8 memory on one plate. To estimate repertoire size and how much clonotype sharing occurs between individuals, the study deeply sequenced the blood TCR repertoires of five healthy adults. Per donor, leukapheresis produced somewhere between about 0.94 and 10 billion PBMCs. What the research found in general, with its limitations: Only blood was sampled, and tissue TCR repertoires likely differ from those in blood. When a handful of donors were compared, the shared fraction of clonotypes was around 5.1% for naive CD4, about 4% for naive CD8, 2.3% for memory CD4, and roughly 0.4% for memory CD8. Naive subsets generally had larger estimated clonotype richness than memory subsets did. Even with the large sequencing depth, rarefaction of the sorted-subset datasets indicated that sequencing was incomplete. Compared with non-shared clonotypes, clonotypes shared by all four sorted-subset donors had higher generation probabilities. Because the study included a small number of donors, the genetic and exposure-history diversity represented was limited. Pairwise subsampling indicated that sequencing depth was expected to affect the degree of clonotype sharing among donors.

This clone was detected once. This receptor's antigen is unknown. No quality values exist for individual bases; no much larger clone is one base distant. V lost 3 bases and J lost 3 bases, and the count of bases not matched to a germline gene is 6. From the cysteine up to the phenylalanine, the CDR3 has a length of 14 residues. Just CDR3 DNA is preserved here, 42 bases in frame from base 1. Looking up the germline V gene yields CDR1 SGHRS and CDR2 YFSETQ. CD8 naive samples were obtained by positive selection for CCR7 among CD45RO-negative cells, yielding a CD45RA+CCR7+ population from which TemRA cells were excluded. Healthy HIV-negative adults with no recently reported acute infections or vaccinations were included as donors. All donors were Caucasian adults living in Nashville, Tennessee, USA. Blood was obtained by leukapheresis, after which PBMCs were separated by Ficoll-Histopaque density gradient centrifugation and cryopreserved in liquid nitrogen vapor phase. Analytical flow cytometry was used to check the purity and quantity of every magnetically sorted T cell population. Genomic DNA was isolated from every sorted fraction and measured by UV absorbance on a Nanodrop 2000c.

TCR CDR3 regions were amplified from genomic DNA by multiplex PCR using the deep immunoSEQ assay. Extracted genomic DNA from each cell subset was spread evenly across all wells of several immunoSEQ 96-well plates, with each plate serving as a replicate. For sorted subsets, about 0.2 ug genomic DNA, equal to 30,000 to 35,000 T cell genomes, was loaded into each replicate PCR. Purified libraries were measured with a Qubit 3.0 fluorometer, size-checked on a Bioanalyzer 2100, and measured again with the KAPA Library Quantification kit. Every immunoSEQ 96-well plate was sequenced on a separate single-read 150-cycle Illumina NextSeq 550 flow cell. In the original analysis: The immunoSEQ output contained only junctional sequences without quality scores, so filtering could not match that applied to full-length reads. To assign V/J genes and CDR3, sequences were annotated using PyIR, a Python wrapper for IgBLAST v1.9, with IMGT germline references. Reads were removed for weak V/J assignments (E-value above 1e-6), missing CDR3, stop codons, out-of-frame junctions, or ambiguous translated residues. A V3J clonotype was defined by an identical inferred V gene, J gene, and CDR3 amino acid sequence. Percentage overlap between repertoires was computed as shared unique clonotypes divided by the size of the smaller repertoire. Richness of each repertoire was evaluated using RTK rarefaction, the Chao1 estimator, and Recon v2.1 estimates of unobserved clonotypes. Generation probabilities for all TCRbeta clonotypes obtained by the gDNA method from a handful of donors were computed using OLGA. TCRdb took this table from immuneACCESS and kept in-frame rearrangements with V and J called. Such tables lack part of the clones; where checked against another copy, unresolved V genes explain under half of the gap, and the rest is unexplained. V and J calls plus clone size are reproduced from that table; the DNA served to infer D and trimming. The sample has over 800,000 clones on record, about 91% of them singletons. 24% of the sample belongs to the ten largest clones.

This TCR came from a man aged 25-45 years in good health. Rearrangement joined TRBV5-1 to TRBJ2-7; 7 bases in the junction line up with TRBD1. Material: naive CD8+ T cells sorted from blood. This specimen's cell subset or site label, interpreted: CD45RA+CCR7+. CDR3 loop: CASSSPGQNYEQYF. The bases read TGCGCCAGCAGCTCGCCGGGACAGAACTACGAGCAGTACTTC.